These 32 T cell receptor beta chains came from one sample sequenced in a study of cytomegalovirus exposure and HLA in healthy donors. Researchers ran the PCR with 60 Vbeta and 13 Jbeta primers. Data came from immunoSEQ multiplex PCR; TCRdb stores just in-frame clones and leaves some out. The sample consists of fewer than 200,000 clones, approximately 70% of them appearing once. Sequencing was carried out using PBMCs. These receptors came from a man in his forties in good health and CMV-seropositive.

This chain uses TRBV7-9 with TRBJ2-2; possibly TRBD1 for D (6 bases). There are 15 residues in the CDR3. Germline CDR1 and CDR2: SEHNR and FQNEAQ (reference sequence). V was cut by 4 bases and J by 4 bases, with 13 bases left in between. In DNA, the CDR3 is TGTGCCAGCAGCTCCGGGACATCGGGCACCGGGGAGCTGTTTTTT. It encodes CASSSGTSGTGELFF.

V is TRBV19 and J is TRBJ1-4; D gene unclear. Trimming cost V 1 base and J 5 bases, with 14 bases left between them. Per germline, CDR1 LNHDA and CDR2 SQIVND (reference sequence). This CDR3 has 16 amino acids. The CDR3 region is CASSIGLGRLNEKLFF. CDR3 in DNA: TGTGCCAGTAGTATAGGCCTGGGGAGGCTAAATGAAAAACTGTTTTTT.

The J gene is TRBJ1-6, the V gene TRBV9, with 7 bases matching TRBD1. Germline CDR1 and CDR2: SGDLS and YYNGEE. There are 15 residues in the CDR3. J gave up 6 bases and V 4 bases, and 7 bases lay outside the gene matches. CDR3 DNA sequence: TGTGCCAGCAGCAGCAAGGGGGCCGGTAATTCACCCCTCCACTTT. It codes for CASSSKGAGNSPLHF.

This chain uses TRBV2 with TRBJ2-2; D remains ambiguous. This CDR3 is built from 16 residues. V was shortened by 4 bases and J by 4 bases, with 16 bases between the two germline ends. Per germline, CDR1 SNHLY and CDR2 FYNNEI. The CDR3, as DNA: TGTGCCAGCAGTGGGTCTGAGAGGTTGGTCACCGGGGAGCTGTTTTTT. This encodes CASSGSERLVTGELFF.

J is TRBJ2-3 and V is TRBV7-2; TRBD2 agrees at 8 bases. The V and J ends lost 4 bases and 5 bases, in that order; junction bases with no gene match: 8. The germline gives CDR1 SGHTA, CDR2 FQGNSA. This CDR3 has 15 amino acids. This CDR3 reads CASSSYRLAGDTQYF. The CDR3 nucleotides are TGTGCCAGCAGCTCTTACCGGCTAGCGGGAGATACGCAGTATTTT.

The CDR3 loop reads CASSSLAPGQFEQYF. In DNA form, the CDR3 reads TGTGCCAGCAGCTCATTAGCCCCGGGACAGTTCGAGCAGTACTTC. V usage is TRBV7-8 and J usage is TRBJ2-5; TRBD1 aligns across 7 bases. TRBJ2-7 matches the DNA end more closely, so the J call is doubtful. The CDR3 covers 15 residues. CDR1 and CDR2 from the germline V gene are SGHVS and FQNEAQ.

This sequence joins TRBV11-2 and TRBJ1-1, with D possibly being TRBD1 (6 bases). Germline-derived CDR1 and CDR2 are SGHAT and FQNNGV. V shed 5 bases and J shed 0 bases, with 10 bases lying between them. The CDR3 is 14 amino acids. The CDR3 loop reads CASSNDRMNTEAFF. The CDR3 region has the DNA TGTGCCAGCAGCAACGACAGGATGAACACTGAAGCTTTCTTT.

This clone was recorded only once. The CDR3 DNA sequence: TGTGCCAGCAGTTACGGGGGGAGTGAGGAAAAACTGTTTTTT. Translated: CASSYGGSEEKLFF. The J gene is TRBJ1-4, the V gene TRBV6-5; D possibly corresponds to TRBD1 (5 bases). Germline V gene sequence: CDR1 MNHEY, CDR2 SVGAGI. V lost 2 bases and J 8 bases, leaving 12 bases between the germline ends. The CDR3 has 14 amino acids.

The rearrangement links TRBV29-1 to TRBJ2-1; TRBD1 agrees at 7 bases. CDR3 length equals 15 residues. Losses at the gene ends were 0 bases for V and 2 bases for J; bases not matched to a gene: 4. Germline V gene lookup returns CDR1 SQVTM and CDR2 ANQGSEA. This CDR3 is CSVEEDREPYNEQFF. Written as DNA, the CDR3 is TGCAGCGTTGAAGAAGACAGGGAGCCCTACAATGAGCAGTTCTTC.

The CDR3 is CASSFGTATDTQYF. CDR3 nucleotide sequence: TGTGCCAGCAGTTTCGGGACAGCCACAGATACGCAGTATTTT. The J gene is TRBJ2-3, the V gene TRBV7-8; 7 bases are shared with TRBD1. In germline, CDR1 is SGHVS, CDR2 FQNEAQ. Trimming cost V 6 bases and J 2 bases; bases outside gene matches: 5. The CDR3 has 14 residues.

The J gene is TRBJ2-7, the V gene TRBV6-5; D not certain. The CDR3 is 13 residues long. Germline CDR1 MNHEY, CDR2 SVGAGI. Trimming left V 0 bases short and J 3 bases short, with 6 bases between. The CDR3, as DNA: TGTGCCAGCAGTTACTCTTTCCTCTACGAGCAGTACTTC. Its translation is CASSYSFLYEQYF.

This clone has more than one count but fewer than ten. V and J are TRBV6-1 and TRBJ1-5; 8 bases align to TRBD1. The CDR3 has 15 residues. The J segment lost 6 bases and the V segment lost 6 bases, leaving 10 bases of the junction unmatched. Germline V gene lookup returns CDR1 MNHNS and CDR2 SASEGT. The CDR3 nucleotides read TGTGCCAGCAGAAGACAGGGGTGGTATGGTCAGCCCCAGCATTTT. It specifies CASRRQGWYGQPQHF.

This chain's CDR3 is CASSSLPGHGTHEQFF. CDR3 nucleotides: TGTGCCAGCTCGTCCCTACCGGGACACGGGACCCATGAGCAGTTCTTC. The chain links TRBV18 to TRBJ2-1, with a weak D call TRBD1 (6 bases). The V gene lost 6 bases and the J gene lost 8 bases, with 23 bases spanning the gap. Per the germline V gene, CDR1 is KGHSH and CDR2 is LQKENI. CDR3 length: 16 amino acids.

The chain uses TRBV19 and TRBJ1-1; D remains ambiguous. The CDR3 extends over 13 amino acids. Germline V gene lookup returns CDR1 LNHDA and CDR2 SQIVND (reference sequence). V was cut by 1 base and J by 7 bases, with 10 bases left in between. In DNA form, the CDR3 reads TGTGCCAGTAGTATAGCGACATCCAGTGAAGCTTTCTTT. Translating it yields CASSIATSSEAFF.

The CDR3 DNA follows: TGTGCCAGCACCCGAACCTGGACAGAGACTGAAGCTTTCTTT. Encoded protein: CASTRTWTETEAFF. The chain is built from TRBV6-5 and TRBJ1-1, with a possible D match to TRBD1 (6 bases). Looked up from germline, CDR1 is MNHEY and CDR2 is SVGAGI. Trimming removed 7 bases at V and 5 bases at J, with 17 bases between. The CDR3 contains 14 residues.

The chain employs TRBV27 and TRBJ2-1; D is unresolved. V was cut by 6 bases and J by 5 bases, with 8 bases left in between. CDR3 length: 12 residues. Germline V gives CDR1 MNHEY, CDR2 SMNVEV (reference sequence). In DNA, the CDR3 is TGTGCCAGCAGCCCTCCTAACAATGAGCAGTTCTTC. Amino acids: CASSPPNNEQFF.

The CDR3 DNA reads TGCAGTGCTGGGGGGAATTCACCCCTCCACTTT. It translates to CSAGGNSPLHF. The chain employs TRBV20-1 and TRBJ1-6, with a weak D call TRBD1 (5 bases). Looked up from germline, CDR1 is DFQATT and CDR2 is SNEGSKA (reference sequence). V gave up 5 bases and J gave up 7 bases, with 6 bases separating them. The CDR3 spans 11 residues.

The V call is TRBV30, the J call TRBJ2-1; TRBD2 matches at 9 bases. The junction had 8 bases not matched to a gene; V was cut back by 1 base and J by 7 bases. There are 15 residues in the CDR3. Germline CDR1 and CDR2: GTSNPN and SVGIG (reference sequence). This CDR3 is CAWSGPRSGGNEQFF. CDR3 sequence (DNA): TGTGCCTGGAGTGGGCCACGCAGCGGGGGGAATGAGCAGTTCTTC.

The J gene is TRBJ1-1, the V gene TRBV13; TRBD1 aligns across 8 bases. Germline-derived CDR1 and CDR2 are PRHDT and FYEKMQ (reference sequence). This CDR3 region has 15 residues. V lost 5 bases to trimming and J lost 6 bases; unmatched junction nucleotides: 11. Here the CDR3 reads CASSMGPGGDAEAFF. The CDR3, as DNA: TGTGCCAGCAGCATGGGGCCAGGGGGCGACGCTGAAGCTTTCTTT.

This chain uses TRBV7-2 with TRBJ1-4; no clear D. Germline values: CDR1 SGHTA, CDR2 FQGNSA. The CDR3 sequence is 13 residues long. V lost 7 bases and J 7 bases, leaving 13 bases between the germline ends. CDR3 coding DNA: TGTGCCAGCAAGTGGGAGGGTGGTGAAAAACTGTTTTTT. Amino acid sequence: CASKWEGGEKLFF.

The J gene is TRBJ2-5, the V gene TRBV7-9; D gene unclear. V was shortened by 5 bases and J by 5 bases, with 12 bases between the two germline ends. The CDR3 sequence is 13 residues long. Germline lookup yields CDR1 SEHNR and CDR2 FQNEAQ (reference sequence). The CDR3 sequence: CASSLGTRETQYF. In DNA, the CDR3 is TGTGCCAGCAGCCTCGGTACTCGGGAGACCCAGTACTTC.

The rearrangement links TRBV5-1 to TRBJ1-6; D perhaps matches TRBD1 (5 bases). V dropped 1 base and J dropped 4 bases, with 21 bases sitting between them. Germline V lookup: CDR1 SGHRS, CDR2 YFSETQ. The CDR3 runs 19 residues. The CDR3 coding sequence is TGCGCCAGCAGCTTGACCGCGCCCCTCGACAGCCATTATAATTCACCCCTCCACTTT. Protein sequence: CASSLTAPLDSHYNSPLHF. Full variable domain (remainder filled in from reference TRBV5-1 and TRBJ1-6): KAGVTQTPRYLIKTRGQQVTLSCSPISGHRSVSWYQQTPGQGLQFLFEYFSETQRNKGNFPGRFSGRQFSNSRSEMNVSTLELGDSALYLCASSLTAPLDSHYNSPLHFGNGTRLTVT.

The chain employs TRBV7-6 and TRBJ2-2, with 8 bases aligning to TRBD1. The CDR3 is 16 residues long. Germline values: CDR1 SGHVS, CDR2 FNYEAQ. Trimming cost V 5 bases and J 0 bases; bases outside gene matches: 5. CDR3 loop: CASSHRTGSNTGELFF. Here the CDR3 DNA reads TGTGCCAGCAGCCACAGGACAGGGTCGAACACCGGGGAGCTGTTTTTT.

This chain links TRBV11-2 with TRBJ1-1, with 9 bases matching TRBD1. Unmatched junction bases numbered 2, after V lost 5 bases and J lost 4 bases. The CDR3 runs 13 residues. Per the germline V gene, CDR1 is SGHAT and CDR2 is FQNNGV. CDR3 sequence (DNA): TGTGCCAGCAGCACACAGGGGGCCACTGAAGCTTTCTTT. Amino acids: CASSTQGATEAFF.

This clone occurred a few times. The rearrangement joins TRBV11-2 to TRBJ1-3, with D perhaps matching TRBD1 (6 bases). Trimming pared 2 bases from V and 7 bases from J, leaving 9 bases between. The CDR3 sequence is 13 residues long. The germline gives CDR1 SGHAT, CDR2 FQNNGV. Here the CDR3 DNA reads TGTGCCAGCAGCTTAAGCCAGGGGAACACCATATATTTT. Translating it yields CASSLSQGNTIYF.

The CDR3 sequence is CASSPQPGGAFF. In DNA form, the CDR3 reads TGTGCCAGCTCACCACAACCGGGGGGAGCTTTCTTT. The chain couples TRBV18 to TRBJ1-1; tentatively, D is TRBD1 (5 bases). The CDR3 contains 12 residues. The V end lost 1 base, the J end lost 10 bases, and 10 bases lay between the germline ends. Germline V gene data show CDR1 as KGHSH and CDR2 as LQKENI.

The CDR3 spells CASSQVTASKAFF. The CDR3 DNA follows: TGCGCCAGCAGCCAAGTCACAGCTTCTAAAGCTTTCTTT. This chain joins TRBV4-1 and TRBJ1-1; no clear D gene. Germline CDR1 is MGHRA and CDR2 is YSYEKL. The ends were cut back, 1 base at V and 9 bases at J, with 12 bases in the middle. This CDR3 contains 13 residues.

This clone was seen more than once but under ten times. The sample contains more than one DNA sequence encoding this CDR3. The chain couples TRBV9 to TRBJ2-7, with 9 bases fitting TRBD2. The V and J ends lost 2 bases and 4 bases, in that order; junction bases with no gene match: 4. The germline gives CDR1 SGDLS, CDR2 YYNGEE. This CDR3 contains 14 residues. CDR3 sequence (DNA): TGTGCCAGCAGCGTCAGCGGGGGGTTATACGAGCAGTACTTC. This sequence encodes CASSVSGGLYEQYF.

The rearrangement links TRBV2 to TRBJ1-4; 9 nucleotides line up with TRBD1. Germline V lookup: CDR1 SNHLY, CDR2 FYNNEI. The V gene end was trimmed by 7 bases and the J gene end by 2 bases; junction bases not matched to a gene: 8. This CDR3 has 16 residues. The CDR3 is CASTATGGMTNEKLFF. DNA for the CDR3: TGTGCCAGCACCGCGACAGGGGGGATGACTAATGAAAAACTGTTTTTT.

The chain employs TRBV19 and TRBJ2-2; 7 bases are a match to TRBD1. The V gene end was trimmed by 6 bases and the J gene end by 3 bases; junction bases not matched to a gene: 7. This CDR3 is 15 amino acids long. Germline values: CDR1 LNHDA, CDR2 SQIVND (reference sequence). The CDR3 nucleotides read TGTGCCAGTAGGGACCGGACAGGCGACACCGGGGAGCTGTTTTTT. This translates into CASRDRTGDTGELFF.

The chain combines TRBV7-6 with TRBJ2-7; TRBD1 aligns across 8 bases. CDR3 size: 16 residues. V was clipped by 5 bases and J by 5 bases; unmatched bases: 14. Looked up from germline, CDR1 is SGHVS and CDR2 is FNYEAQ. CDR3 region: CASSPGQGRGGDEQYF. The DNA for the CDR3 is TGTGCCAGCAGCCCCGGACAGGGACGCGGAGGAGACGAGCAGTACTTC.

The chain carries TRBV11-2 and TRBJ2-3; D gene uncertain. V shed 0 bases and J shed 6 bases, with 10 bases lying between them. Germline loops: CDR1 SGHAT, CDR2 FQNNGV. The CDR3 has 14 residues. CDR3 region: CASSLELSMDTQYF. CDR3 nucleotide sequence: TGTGCCAGCAGCTTAGAACTGTCCATGGATACGCAGTATTTT.